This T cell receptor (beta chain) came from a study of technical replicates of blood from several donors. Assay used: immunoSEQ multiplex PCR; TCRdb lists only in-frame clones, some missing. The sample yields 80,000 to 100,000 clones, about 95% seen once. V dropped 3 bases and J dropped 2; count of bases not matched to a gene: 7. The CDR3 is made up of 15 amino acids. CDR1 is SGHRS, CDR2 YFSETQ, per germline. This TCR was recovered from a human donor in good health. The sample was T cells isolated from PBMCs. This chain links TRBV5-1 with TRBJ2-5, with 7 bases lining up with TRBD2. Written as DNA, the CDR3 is TGCGCCAGCAGCTCTGGGGGGGGATCTCAAGAGACCCAGTACTTC. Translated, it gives CASSSGGGSQETQYF.